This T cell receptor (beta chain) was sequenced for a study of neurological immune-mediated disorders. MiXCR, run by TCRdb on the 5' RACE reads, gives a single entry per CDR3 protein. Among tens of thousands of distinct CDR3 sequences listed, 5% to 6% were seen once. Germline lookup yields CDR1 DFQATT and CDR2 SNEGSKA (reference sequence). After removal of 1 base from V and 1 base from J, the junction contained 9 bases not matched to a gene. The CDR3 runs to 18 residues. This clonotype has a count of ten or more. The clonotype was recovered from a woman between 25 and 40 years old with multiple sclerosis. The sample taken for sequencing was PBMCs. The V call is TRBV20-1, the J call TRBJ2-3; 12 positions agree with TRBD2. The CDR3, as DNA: TGCAGTGCTAGAGGTCTAGCGGGGGGGCTGGTGGGCACAGATACGCAGTATTTT. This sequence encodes CSARGLAGGLVGTDTQYF.